One sample yielded the 15 T cell receptor beta chains listed below, sequenced in a study of T cells in Graves' hyperthyroidism and ophthalmopathy. Amplification yielded TCR beta CDR3 regions, with RNA transcripts as the source. First-round RT-PCR with HTBI primers amplified the TCR CDR3 region. MiXCR was run by TCRdb on the multiplex PCR reads, yielding one entry per CDR3 protein. This table holds about 840,000 distinct CDR3 sequences, around 38% found once. What was sequenced was blood. The receptors here all came from a young man with Graves' hyperthyroidism.

This clonotype occurred many times. The rearrangement joins TRBV12-3 or TRBV12-4 to TRBJ1-2; no firm D call. CDR3 length equals 12 residues. V was cut by 5 bases and J by 4 bases, with 8 bases left in between. The CDR3: CASSPRGYGYTF. CDR3 in DNA: TGTGCCAGCAGTCCCCGCGGCTATGGCTACACCTTC.

This rearrangement joins TRBV15 to TRBJ1-5; 8 bases are shared with TRBD1. V shed 2 bases, J shed 5 bases, and the junction held 8 bases outside the gene matches. The CDR3 has 16 residues. Germline V gives CDR1 LNHNV, CDR2 YYDKDF (reference sequence). As DNA, the CDR3 is TGTGCCACCAGCAGATCACAGACAGGGGTCGATCAGCCCCAGCATTTT. Translating it yields CATSRSQTGVDQPQHF.

This clonotype was seen repeatedly, ten times or more. The chain combines TRBV29-1 with TRBJ2-2; D gene unclear. The V end lost 6 bases, the J end lost 0 bases, and 8 bases lay between the germline ends. Germline V CDR1 and CDR2: SQVTM, ANQGSEA. The CDR3 extends over 13 amino acids. The DNA for the CDR3 is TGCAGCGTGACGGCGGCGAACACCGGGGAGCTGTTTTTT. It codes for CSVTAANTGELFF.

This clonotype was detected ten times or more. This chain links TRBV20-1 with TRBJ2-7; tentatively, D is TRBD1 (5 bases). The CDR3 is 14 residues long. Germline V gene sequence: CDR1 DFQATT, CDR2 SNEGSKA (reference sequence). V lost 1 base, J lost 3 bases, and 13 bases lay in between. The CDR3 region is CSARGAREGYEQYF. The CDR3 DNA reads as TGCAGTGCTAGAGGGGCCAGGGAAGGCTACGAGCAGTACTTC.

J is TRBJ1-5 and V is TRBV20-1; TRBD1 matches at 8 bases. V dropped 1 base and J dropped 11; count of bases not matched to a gene: 13. Germline assignment: CDR1 DFQATT and CDR2 SNEGSKA (reference sequence). The CDR3 contains 15 residues. This CDR3 reads CSARVEGRGLETQHF. In DNA, the CDR3 is TGCAGTGCTAGAGTTGAGGGCAGGGGGCTGGAGACCCAGCATTTT.

This chain uses TRBV2 with TRBJ2-2; 9 bases line up with TRBD1. Germline V gene lookup returns CDR1 SNHLY and CDR2 FYNNEI. V was pared by 5 bases and J by 6 bases, with 1 base of the junction left unmatched. The CDR3 is 13 amino acids. This CDR3 reads CASSRQGAGELFF. The CDR3, as DNA: TGTGCCAGCAGTCGACAGGGGGCCGGGGAGCTGTTTTTT. Full variable domain (missing parts from reference TRBV2 and TRBJ2-2): EPEVTQTPSHQVTQMGQEVILRCVPISNHLYFYWYRQILGQKVEFLVSFYNNEISEKSEIFDDQFSVERPDGSNFTLKIRSTKLEDSAMYFCASSRQGAGELFFGEGSRLTVL.

There are a few counts of this clonotype. V is TRBV6-1 and J is TRBJ1-1; D remains unclear. Looked up from germline, CDR1 is MNHNS and CDR2 is SASEGT. V was shortened by 4 bases and J by 5 bases, with 5 bases between the two germline ends. The CDR3 runs 11 residues. Here the CDR3 DNA reads TGTGCCAGCAGTGCCCTAACTGAAGCTTTCTTT. Protein: CASSALTEAFF.

For this clonotype: A much larger clone differs from this one at a single base, so this may be a read error. The rearrangement links TRBV19 to TRBJ2-7; no definite D call. The length of the CDR3 is 11 residues. Germline V gene sequence: CDR1 LNHDA, CDR2 SQIVND (reference sequence). Between the trimmed V and J ends, which lost 11 bases and 3 bases, there was a span of 11 bases. CDR3 bases: TGTGCCTCAGTGCAGGTCTACGAGCAGTACTTC. It translates to CASVQVYEQYF.

The J gene is TRBJ2-7, the V gene TRBV20-1; no clear D gene. The CDR3 loop spans 14 amino acids. The V end was cut by 3 bases, the J end by 5 bases, with 17 bases between. Per the germline V gene, CDR1 is DFQATT and CDR2 is SNEGSKA (reference sequence). As DNA, the CDR3 is TGCAGTGCTAGCTCTGGGATCCCCTGGAACGAGCAGTACTTC. Its translation: CSASSGIPWNEQYF.

Notes on this clonotype: With a much larger clone just one base away, this may be a read error. V usage is TRBV19 and J usage is TRBJ1-1; no reliable D call. Trimming shortened V by 7 bases and J by 1 base, and 7 bases separated the two germline ends. The CDR3 totals 12 residues. Germline CDR1 is LNHDA and CDR2 is SQIVND (reference sequence). The CDR3 DNA follows: TGTGCCAGTAAAGTCCAGAACACTGAAGCTTTCTTT. As protein: CASKVQNTEAFF.

The CDR3: CASSARDMLAGNEQYF. Here the CDR3 DNA reads TGTGCCAGCAGTGCTAGAGATATGCTAGCGGGAAACGAGCAGTACTTC. The chain joins TRBV25-1 to TRBJ2-7; 9 bases map to TRBD2. J was trimmed by 5 bases and V by 4 bases; bases with no gene match: 12. CDR3 length: 16 residues. Germline assignment: CDR1 MGHDK and CDR2 SYGVNS.

V gene TRBV6-1 combines with J gene TRBJ1-5; D unclear. Germline-derived CDR1 and CDR2 are MNHNS and SASEGT. V lost 0 bases to trimming and J lost 2 bases, with 8 bases between them. This CDR3 spans 15 amino acids. The CDR3 is CASSEATEGNQPQHF. CDR3 nucleotides: TGTGCCAGCAGTGAAGCCACAGAAGGCAATCAGCCCCAGCATTTT.

V gene TRBV15 combines with J gene TRBJ2-7; D could derive from TRBD1 or TRBD2 (5 bases each). This CDR3 contains 15 residues. Germline values: CDR1 LNHNV, CDR2 YYDKDF (reference sequence). V lost 2 bases, J lost 3 bases, and 14 bases lay in between. CDR3 DNA sequence: TGTGCCACCAGCAGATACTCTGGGGGTATCTACGAGCAGTACTTC. Its protein is CATSRYSGGIYEQYF.

This clonotype has at least ten counts. In DNA, the CDR3 is TGTGCCAGCAGCTTACGAAAAGAGACCCAGTACTTC. This translates into CASSLRKETQYF. This chain connects TRBV7-2 to TRBJ2-5; D remains unclear. Germline V CDR1 and CDR2: SGHTA, FQGNSA. The CDR3 is 12 residues long. The V and J ends lost 2 bases and 3 bases respectively, with 4 bases between them.

V gene TRBV4-1 combines with J gene TRBJ2-5; TRBD1 matches at 10 bases. CDR1 is MGHRA, CDR2 YSYEKL, per germline. J lost 5 bases, V lost 2 bases, and 5 bases had no gene match. CDR3 length: 15 amino acids. CDR3 protein: CASSQRQGARETQYF. The DNA for the CDR3 is TGCGCCAGCAGCCAACGACAGGGGGCGCGGGAGACCCAGTACTTC.